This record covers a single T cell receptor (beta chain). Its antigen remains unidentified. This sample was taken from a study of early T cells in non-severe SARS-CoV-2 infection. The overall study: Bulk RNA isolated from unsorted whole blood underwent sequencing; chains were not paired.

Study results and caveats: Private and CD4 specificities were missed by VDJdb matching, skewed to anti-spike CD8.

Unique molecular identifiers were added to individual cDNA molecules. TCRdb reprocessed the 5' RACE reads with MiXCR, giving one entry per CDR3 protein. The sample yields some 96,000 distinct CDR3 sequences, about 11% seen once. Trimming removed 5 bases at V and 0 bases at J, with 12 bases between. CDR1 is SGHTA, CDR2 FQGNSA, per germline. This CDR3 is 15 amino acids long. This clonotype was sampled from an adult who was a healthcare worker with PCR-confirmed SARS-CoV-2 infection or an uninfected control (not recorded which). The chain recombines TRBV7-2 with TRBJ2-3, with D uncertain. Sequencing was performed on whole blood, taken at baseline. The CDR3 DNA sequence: TGTGCCAGCAGCACCAGACTGGCGAGCACAGATACGCAGTATTTT. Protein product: CASSTRLASTDTQYF.